One and the same sample provided the 21 T cell receptor beta chains below, sequenced in a study of blood T cells in healthy people across ages. Alongside a J-beta primer mix, a sample-barcoded 5' primer served in a second PCR lasting roughly 7 to 11 cycles. Each CDR3 protein is one row after TCRdb ran MiXCR on the 5' RACE reads. The sample records over 550,000 distinct CDR3 sequences, 25% to 35% being singletons. Material: blood. The receptor source for this set is a woman aged 80 or older in good health.

This clonotype was picked up many times. The rearrangement uses TRBV6-6 and TRBJ1-2; D gene unclear. Trimming took 0 bases from V and 9 from J, leaving 26 bases between them. The germline gives CDR1 MNHNY, CDR2 SVGAGI (reference sequence). The CDR3 totals 18 residues. The CDR3 nucleotides are TGTGCCAGCAGTTACTCGAACCAAGTGGCGGGAGTTACCCTTCGCTACACCTTC. It translates to CASSYSNQVAGVTLRYTF.

This chain links TRBV7-8 with TRBJ2-4, with a tentative D call TRBD2 (6 bases). The end of the DNA fits TRBJ2-7 better, so the J call may be wrong. CDR1 SGHVS and CDR2 FQNEAQ come from the germline V gene. This CDR3 region has 14 residues. CDR3 sequence: CASSLTGDSYEQYF. For the CDR3, the DNA is TGTGCCAGCAGCTTAACGGGAGACTCCTACGAGCAGTACTTC.

This clonotype appeared a few times. V and J are TRBV20-1 and TRBJ2-7; 7 bases match TRBD1. V lost 5 bases to trimming and J lost 6 bases; unmatched junction nucleotides: 10. Looked up from germline, CDR1 is DFQATT and CDR2 is SNEGSKA (reference sequence). The CDR3 runs 13 residues. For the CDR3, the DNA is TGCAGTGCTCCGGATGAGACAGGGAGCGAGCAGTACTTC. This codes for CSAPDETGSEQYF.

As to this clonotype: A junction end diverges from the germline sequence, so it may reflect a read error. The CDR3 DNA follows: TGTGCCGGCAGCTTAGCGGGGTTGAGTAATCAGCCCCAGCATTTT. Translation gives CAGSLAGLSNQPQHF. J is TRBJ1-5 and V is TRBV7-2; D unresolved. The CDR3 contains 15 residues. CDR1 SGHTA and CDR2 FQGNSA come from the germline V gene.

The chain carries TRBV6-2 or TRBV6-3 and TRBJ2-1; tentatively, D is TRBD2 (6 bases). The CDR3 has 17 amino acids. V was shortened by 6 bases and J by 0 bases, with 18 bases between the two germline ends. Looked up from germline, CDR1 is MNHEY and CDR2 is SVGEGT. CDR3 nucleotides: TGTGCCAGCAGACAAACCCCCGGGGGAGGCTCCTACAATGAGCAGTTCTTC. Its translation: CASRQTPGGGSYNEQFF.

CDR3 in DNA: TGTGCCAGCAGCTCCACCGAACCCTATGGCTACACCTTC. This encodes CASSSTEPYGYTF. V gene TRBV6-2 or TRBV6-3 combines with J gene TRBJ1-2; D is undetermined. The germline V and J ends were trimmed by 6 bases and 4 bases, with 12 bases remaining between them. Germline V gene sequence: CDR1 MNHEY, CDR2 SVGEGT. CDR3 size: 13 residues.

Ten or more counts support this clonotype. This rearrangement joins TRBV7-2 to TRBJ2-3; TRBD2 might be the D (5 bases). The CDR3 runs 14 residues. Per the germline V gene, CDR1 is SGHTA and CDR2 is FQGNSA. V dropped 5 bases and J dropped 6 bases, with 15 bases sitting between them. The CDR3 spells CASSRGLPKDTQYF. DNA of the CDR3: TGTGCCAGCAGCCGGGGTCTCCCTAAGGATACGCAGTATTTT.

This clonotype was picked up many times. The chain couples TRBV14 to TRBJ2-1; D gene ambiguous. Deletions cut 2 bases from V and 1 base from J, with 3 bases between. CDR3 size: 13 residues. Looked up from germline, CDR1 is SGHDN and CDR2 is FVKESK. The CDR3 nucleotides are TGTGCCAGCAGCCAACAGTCCTACAATGAGCAGTTCTTC. Translation gives CASSQQSYNEQFF.

This clonotype was recorded many times. V and J are TRBV6-2 or TRBV6-3 and TRBJ2-3, with D possibly being TRBD1 or TRBD2 (6 bases each). The CDR3 spans 14 residues. The V end lost 3 bases, the J end lost 4 bases, and 11 bases lay between the germline ends. The V gene's germline CDR1 is MNHEY and CDR2 SVGEGT. CDR3 in amino acids: CASSYEGEADTQYF. CDR3 coding DNA: TGTGCCAGCAGTTATGAGGGGGAGGCAGATACGCAGTATTTT.

Ten or more counts support this clonotype. This rearrangement joins TRBV12-3 or TRBV12-4 to TRBJ1-4; 11 bases are a match to TRBD1. Trimming at V came to 8 bases and at J to 7 bases, leaving 3 bases not matched to a gene. The CDR3 spans 13 residues. In DNA, the CDR3 is TGTGCCAGCGGGGGACAGGGGGGTGAAAAACTGTTTTTT. Amino acids: CASGGQGGEKLFF.

This clonotype was counted many times. The J gene is TRBJ1-6, the V gene TRBV7-9; D call uncertain. The V end lost 1 base, the J end lost 5 bases, and 9 bases lay between the germline ends. Germline CDR1 SEHNR, CDR2 FQNEAQ (reference sequence). The CDR3 runs 15 residues. The CDR3 bases are TGTGCCAGCAGCTTAGGGGCAGGAGATAATTCACCCCTCCACTTT. This gives the protein CASSLGAGDNSPLHF.

This clonotype was counted at least ten times. This sequence joins TRBV5-1 and TRBJ2-7; a possible D gene is TRBD2 (5 bases). Looked up from germline, CDR1 is SGHRS and CDR2 is YFSETQ. Trimming removed 4 bases from V and 3 bases from J, with 11 bases in between. The CDR3 extends over 13 amino acids. The CDR3 protein is CASSGGGFYEQYF. The DNA of the CDR3 is TGCGCCAGCAGCGGCGGCGGGTTCTACGAGCAGTACTTC.

This clonotype was counted at least ten times. The V gene is TRBV6-2 or TRBV6-3, the J gene TRBJ2-7, with 9 bases aligning to TRBD2. Per the germline V gene, CDR1 is MNHEY and CDR2 is SVGEGT. V dropped 7 bases and J dropped 1; count of bases not matched to a gene: 11. The CDR3 covers 16 residues. In DNA form, the CDR3 reads TGTGCCAGCACCAAGAGGGGGCTAGCGGGATCCTACGAGCAGTACTTC. It codes for CASTKRGLAGSYEQYF.

The sample holds a few counts of this clonotype. Just one base apart from a much larger clone, this may be a read error. The chain carries TRBV10-3 and TRBJ2-5; 7 bases are shared with TRBD1. Germline V gives CDR1 ENHRY, CDR2 SYGVKD. This CDR3 contains 14 residues. V lost 10 bases, J lost 11 bases, and 19 bases stayed unmatched. CDR3 sequence (DNA): TGTGCCACTTCCCCGGGACAGCCATACAATGAGCAGTACTTC. Translation: CATSPGQPYNEQYF.

Comment on this clonotype: This clone may be a read error of a much larger clone one base away. V and J are TRBV20-1 and TRBJ2-3, with D possibly being TRBD1 or TRBD2 (5 bases each). From germline, CDR1 is DFQATT and CDR2 SNEGSKA (reference sequence). There are 12 residues in the CDR3. Trimming cost V 2 bases and J 5 bases, with 8 bases left between them. CDR3 sequence: CSARMRGDTQYF. The DNA of the CDR3 is TGCAGTGCTAGAATGAGGGGAGATACGCAGTATTTT.

This clonotype was counted ten times or more. The chain uses TRBV6-2 or TRBV6-3 and TRBJ2-7; 7 bases line up with TRBD2. This CDR3 has 14 amino acids. The trim removed 6 bases at V and 2 bases at J, leaving 7 bases unmatched. Germline-derived CDR1 and CDR2 are MNHEY and SVGEGT. The DNA for the CDR3 is TGTGCCAGCAGCCCGGGGACTACCCCCTACGAGCAGTACTTC. This translates into CASSPGTTPYEQYF.

This clonotype was observed a handful of times. Just one base apart from a much larger clone, this may be a read error. The chain links TRBV5-1 to TRBJ2-7, with 10 bases aligning to TRBD2. The CDR3 length is 15 residues. Germline V gene data show CDR1 as SGHRS and CDR2 as YFSETQ. Losses at the gene ends were 4 bases for V and 7 bases for J; bases not matched to a gene: 11. The CDR3, as DNA: TGCGCCAGCAGCCTACTAGCGGGGCTCGCAGGAGAGCAGTACTTC. Its protein is CASSLLAGLAGEQYF.

As regards this clonotype: At one boundary the junction diverges from the germline segment, which might be a read error. The chain links TRBV6-5 to TRBJ1-4, with TRBD1 matching over 8 bases. CDR1 MNHEY and CDR2 SVGAGI come from the germline V gene. The CDR3 covers 16 residues. The CDR3 region has the DNA TGTGCCAGCAGAAATAACAGGGGGGGGCCTAATGAAAGACTGTTTTTT. This encodes CASRNNRGGPNERLFF.

The table lists this clonotype with a count of one. The V and J genes are TRBV10-3 and TRBJ2-3, with 8 nucleotides matching TRBD1. The CDR3 contains 16 residues. Germline CDR1 and CDR2: ENHRY and SYGVKD. V was clipped by 3 bases and J by 5 bases; unmatched bases: 10. The CDR3: CAISDAGTGSGDTQYF. Written as DNA, the CDR3 is TGTGCCATCAGTGATGCCGGGACAGGATCAGGAGATACGCAGTATTTT.

This sequence joins TRBV29-1 and TRBJ2-1; D possibly corresponds to TRBD1 (5 bases). Germline lookup yields CDR1 SQVTM and CDR2 ANQGSEA. V lost 2 bases to trimming and J lost 11 bases, with 22 bases between them. This CDR3 spans 15 amino acids. The CDR3 region has the DNA TGCAGCGTTGAATACCGCAGGGTGGCATCCCCACAGCAGTTCTTC. As protein: CSVEYRRVASPQQFF.

This clonotype has a count of ten or more. The rearrangement uses TRBV5-1 and TRBJ2-7; 10 positions agree with TRBD1. Trimming took 4 bases from V and 6 from J; bases not matched to a gene: 13. The germline V gene has CDR1 SGHRS and CDR2 YFSETQ. This CDR3 comprises 16 residues. The CDR3 here is CASSTIPGQGNLEQYF. CDR3 in DNA: TGCGCCAGCAGCACCATACCGGGACAGGGGAACCTCGAGCAGTACTTC. The full variable domain, its missing parts supplied by reference TRBV5-1 and TRBJ2-7, is KAGVTQTPRYLIKTRGQQVTLSCSPISGHRSVSWYQQTPGQGLQFLFEYFSETQRNKGNFPGRFSGRQFSNSRSEMNVSTLELGDSALYLCASSTIPGQGNLEQYFGPGTRLTVT.